These 21 T cell receptor beta chains were all obtained from the same sample, sequenced in a study of shared clonotypes between healthy human individuals. This table comes from immunoSEQ multiplex PCR, and its TCRdb copy is limited to in-frame clones, with some not included. The repertoire holds about 2.4 million clones, with over 85% as singletons. Sequencing used naive CD4+ T cells sorted from blood. Subset indicated: CD45RA+ positively selected. Source of these receptors: a man in his late teens or twenties in good health.

V and J are TRBV19 and TRBJ2-3; TRBD1 is a possible D gene (5 bases). The CDR3 contains 15 residues. The germline V gene has CDR1 LNHDA and CDR2 SQIVND (reference sequence). V lost 5 bases and J 3 bases, leaving 15 bases between the germline ends. The CDR3 coding sequence is TGTGCCAGTAGTTACGGCCAGGGCCCAACAGATACGCAGTATTTT. This codes for CASSYGQGPTDTQYF. The full variable domain, in which reference TRBV19 and TRBJ2-3 provide the parts outside the CDR3, is DGGITQSPKYLFRKEGQNVTLSCEQNLNHDAMYWYRQDPGQGLRLIYYSQIVNDFQKGDIAEGYSVSREKKESFPLTVTSAQKNPTAFYLCASSYGQGPTDTQYFGPGTRLTVL.

This clone was recorded once. The V call is TRBV7-2, the J call TRBJ1-6; a possible D gene is TRBD1 (5 bases). There are 14 residues in the CDR3. The germline V gene has CDR1 SGHTA and CDR2 FQGNSA. Trimming removed 3 bases from V and 5 bases from J, with 8 bases in between. The CDR3 DNA follows: TGTGCCAGCAGCTTTCAGGGCGATAATTCACCCCTCCACTTT. Its protein product is CASSFQGDNSPLHF.

Details on this clone: The same CDR3 arises from other DNA sequences in this sample as well. The chain has TRBV18 and TRBJ2-1, with 12 bases fitting TRBD2. Looked up from germline, CDR1 is KGHSH and CDR2 is LQKENI. V trimming: 6 bases; J trimming: 6 bases; junction bases outside the gene matches: 3. The CDR3 extends over 14 amino acids. CDR3 sequence (DNA): TGTGCCAGCTCCCCTAGCGGGGGGGGCAATGAGCAGTTCTTC. Translated, it gives CASSPSGGGNEQFF.

The chain is built from TRBV6-5 and TRBJ2-4; 8 nucleotides line up with TRBD1. Germline loops: CDR1 MNHEY, CDR2 SVGAGI. This CDR3 region has 15 residues. Trimming took 2 bases from V and 3 from J; bases not matched to a gene: 3. In nucleotides, the CDR3 is TGTGCCAGCAGTTACCAGGGGGCGGGCAAAAACATTCAGTACTTC. Translated: CASSYQGAGKNIQYF.

A few counts support this clone. This specimen includes other DNA sequences encoding the same CDR3. J is TRBJ1-1 and V is TRBV7-9, with no clear D. The CDR3 covers 13 residues. Trimming left V 5 bases short and J 2 bases short, with 9 bases between. Germline assignment: CDR1 SEHNR and CDR2 FQNEAQ (reference sequence). CDR3 loop: CASSTYSNTEAFF. The CDR3 coding sequence is TGTGCCAGCAGCACTTACAGTAACACTGAAGCTTTCTTT.

The gene calls are TRBV6-4 and TRBJ1-1; D uncertain. CDR3 length equals 13 residues. In germline, CDR1 is MRHNA, CDR2 SNTAGT. V was pared by 4 bases and J by 0 bases, with 6 bases between. The CDR3 spells CASSGELNTEAFF. As DNA, the CDR3 is TGTGCCAGCAGTGGGGAGTTGAACACTGAAGCTTTCTTT.

This chain joins TRBV11-2 and TRBJ2-1; tentatively, D is TRBD2 (5 bases). The CDR3 is made up of 12 amino acids. The V end was cut by 3 bases, the J end by 7 bases, with 7 bases between. Germline values: CDR1 SGHAT, CDR2 FQNNGV. In DNA, the CDR3 is TGTGCCAGCAGCTTTAGCGTTAATGAGCAGTTCTTC. Amino acid sequence: CASSFSVNEQFF. The full variable domain, its missing parts supplied by reference TRBV11-2 and TRBJ2-1, is EAGVAQSPRYKIIEKRQSVAFWCNPISGHATLYWYQQILGQGPKLLIQFQNNGVVDDSQLPKDRFSAERLKGVDSTLKIQPAKLEDSAVYLCASSFSVNEQFFGPGTRLTVL.

This sequence joins TRBV19 and TRBJ1-1; D not resolved. This CDR3 spans 14 amino acids. Trimming removed 7 bases from V and 2 bases from J, with 14 bases in between. Germline CDR1 LNHDA, CDR2 SQIVND (reference sequence). In DNA, the CDR3 is TGTGCCAGTATTAACTTGAGGGTAAACACTGAAGCTTTCTTT. Protein: CASINLRVNTEAFF. Full variable domain (remainder filled in from reference TRBV19 and TRBJ1-1): DGGITQSPKYLFRKEGQNVTLSCEQNLNHDAMYWYRQDPGQGLRLIYYSQIVNDFQKGDIAEGYSVSREKKESFPLTVTSAQKNPTAFYLCASINLRVNTEAFFGQGTRLTVV.

This chain joins TRBV5-4 and TRBJ1-4; TRBD1 matches 7 bases. Germline V gene data show CDR1 as SGHNT and CDR2 as YYREEE (reference sequence). CDR3 length equals 15 residues. The V and J ends lost 1 base and 8 bases, in that order; junction bases with no gene match: 8. The CDR3 loop is CASSLTTGADEKLFF. CDR3 coding DNA: TGTGCCAGCAGCTTGACCACAGGGGCCGACGAAAAACTGTTTTTT.

The V gene is TRBV28, the J gene TRBJ2-6, with D unresolved. The germline V gene encodes CDR1 MDHEN and CDR2 SYDVKM. V was shortened by 5 bases and J by 2 bases, with 16 bases between the two germline ends. CDR3 length: 17 residues. This chain's CDR3 is CASSPRQGSPGANVLTF. The CDR3 DNA sequence: TGTGCCAGCAGTCCCCGGCAAGGAAGCCCTGGGGCCAACGTCCTGACTTTC.

Notes on this clone: The same CDR3 also results from other DNA sequences found in this sample. V usage is TRBV18 and J usage is TRBJ2-7; no clear D. The CDR3 covers 13 residues. The V end was cut by 3 bases, the J end by 0 bases, with 6 bases between. Per the germline V gene, CDR1 is KGHSH and CDR2 is LQKENI. CDR3 nucleotides: TGTGCCAGCTCACCTAGGAGCTCCTACGAGCAGTACTTC. Its protein is CASSPRSSYEQYF.

This sequence joins TRBV7-2 and TRBJ2-2, with D possibly matching TRBD1 (6 bases). This CDR3 contains 15 residues. V gave up 4 bases and J gave up 3 bases, with 12 bases separating them. CDR1 is SGHTA and CDR2 is FQGNSA in the germline V gene. CDR3 amino acids: CASSSQTGHTGELFF. CDR3 nucleotide sequence: TGTGCCAGCAGCTCCCAGACAGGCCACACCGGGGAGCTGTTTTTT.

This clone was seen just once. The chain is built from TRBV10-1 and TRBJ2-3, with D unresolved. This CDR3 region has 13 residues. Trimming took 5 bases from V and 8 from J, leaving 14 bases between them. Germline V lookup: CDR1 WNHNN, CDR2 SYGVQD (reference sequence). DNA for the CDR3: TGCGCCAGCAGTCCGCTGATCTCTGGTACGCAGTATTTT. This translates into CASSPLISGTQYF.

This chain links TRBV28 with TRBJ2-7; D is ambiguous. The CDR3 sequence is 11 residues long. Trimming removed 8 bases from V and 2 bases from J, with 7 bases in between. Germline lookup yields CDR1 MDHEN and CDR2 SYDVKM. The CDR3 DNA sequence: TGTGCCAGCGGGTCGACCTACGAGCAGTACTTC. Amino acid sequence: CASGSTYEQYF.

The chain employs TRBV2 and TRBJ1-5, with D tentatively TRBD1 (6 bases). The germline V gene encodes CDR1 SNHLY and CDR2 FYNNEI. The length of the CDR3 is 14 residues. Deletions cut 6 bases from V and 2 bases from J, with 11 bases between. Written as DNA, the CDR3 is TGTGCCAGCAGCCCCGGACAGCGCAATCAGCCCCAGCATTTT. This encodes CASSPGQRNQPQHF.

This clone was picked up one time. V gene TRBV5-6 combines with J gene TRBJ2-7; D remains ambiguous. The germline CDR1 and CDR2 sequences are SGHDT and YYEEEE. The CDR3 runs to 15 residues. Trimming removed 5 bases at V and 3 bases at J, with 18 bases between. CDR3 nucleotides: TGTGCCAGCAGTCTCCCGAGGTCCTCATTCTACGAGCAGTACTTC. This gives the protein CASSLPRSSFYEQYF. The full variable domain, in which reference TRBV5-6 and TRBJ2-7 provide the parts outside the CDR3, is DAGVTQSPTHLIKTRGQQVTLRCSPKSGHDTVSWYQQALGQGPQFIFQYYEEEERQRGNFPDRFSGHQFPNYSSELNVNALLLGDSALYLCASSLPRSSFYEQYFGPGTRLTVT.

This clone was seen once. This rearrangement joins TRBV19 to TRBJ2-7, with 9 bases identical to TRBD2. The CDR3 covers 15 residues. CDR1 is LNHDA, CDR2 SQIVND, per germline (reference sequence). The V and J ends lost 5 bases and 3 bases, in that order; junction bases with no gene match: 8. The CDR3 sequence: CASSPGGAGGYEQYF. The CDR3, as DNA: TGTGCCAGTAGTCCCGGGGGAGCGGGGGGCTACGAGCAGTACTTC.

The CDR3 DNA follows: TGTGCCAGCAGCTTAGATGTTGGCGGGGGGGCCCCAGATACGCAGTATTTT. The encoded protein is CASSLDVGGGAPDTQYF. V usage is TRBV7-8 and J usage is TRBJ2-3; 9 bases fit TRBD2. Trimming cost V 1 base and J 4 bases; bases outside gene matches: 9. The CDR3 has 17 residues. CDR1 is SGHVS, CDR2 FQNEAQ, per germline.

This clone was seen a single time. This sequence joins TRBV11-2 and TRBJ2-7; D is unresolved. CDR1 and CDR2 (germline): SGHAT, FQNNGV. The V end lost 5 bases, the J end lost 4 bases, and 12 bases lay between the germline ends. CDR3 length: 13 residues. The CDR3 sequence: CASSTETGYEQYF. The CDR3 bases are TGTGCCAGCAGCACCGAGACGGGTTACGAGCAGTACTTC.

CDR3 nucleotide sequence: TGTGCCGTCGAAAGCAATCAGCCCCAGCATTTT. Translated, it gives CAVESNQPQHF. The chain uses TRBV28 and TRBJ1-5; no definite D call. The germline V gene has CDR1 MDHEN and CDR2 SYDVKM. The CDR3 length is 11 residues. Deletions cut 11 bases from V and 1 base from J, with 6 bases between. Complete variable domain (other parts from reference TRBV28 and TRBJ1-5): DVKVTQSSRYLVKRTGEKVFLECVQDMDHENMFWYRQDPGLGLRLIYFSYDVKMKEKGDIPEGYSVSREKKERFSLILESASTNQTSMYLCAVESNQPQHFGDGTRLSIL.

V gene TRBV30 combines with J gene TRBJ1-3; possibly TRBD1 for D (6 bases). Germline CDR1 GTSNPN, CDR2 SVGIG (reference sequence). With 2 bases removed from V and 4 bases from J, the gap between germline ends came to 15 bases. This CDR3 spans 15 amino acids. This CDR3 reads CAWSWAGAKGNTIYF. For the CDR3, the DNA is TGTGCCTGGAGTTGGGCGGGGGCGAAAGGAAACACCATATATTTT.